This T cell receptor (beta chain) appears in the sequencing data of a study of cytomegalovirus exposure and HLA in healthy donors. Germline trimming cut 5 bases from V and 2 bases from J; bases unmatched to any gene: 7. The CDR3 sequence is 14 residues long. Germline assignment: CDR1 SGHDT and CDR2 YYEEEE. This clone appeared a single time. Its antigen remains unidentified. Primers for the PCR totalled 60 Vbeta and 13 Jbeta. Sequenced by immunoSEQ multiplex PCR; TCRdb stores in-frame clones only, minus some. In the table there are 210,000 or so clones, around 78% of which are singletons. Whole-study findings and limits: A later analysis showed TCR association rates differing by HLA locus, peaking at DRB1 and lowest at HLA-C. V- and J-gene trimming in TCR beta was tied to a missense DCLRE1C variant by an analysis performed later. In a later analysis, parvovirus B19, influenza, CMV and Epstein-Barr virus appeared linked to several top co-occurrence clusters. Later on, analysis showed that most CMV-associated TCR beta chains appeared to be HLA-restricted.

This chain connects TRBV5-6 to TRBJ2-7; 7 positions agree with TRBD1. The source of this sequence is a boy aged 5-17 years in good health and CMV-seronegative. The sequenced sample was PBMCs. The CDR3 spells CASSSPGQTYEQYF. The CDR3 region has the DNA TGTGCCAGCAGTTCCCCGGGACAGACCTACGAGCAGTACTTC.